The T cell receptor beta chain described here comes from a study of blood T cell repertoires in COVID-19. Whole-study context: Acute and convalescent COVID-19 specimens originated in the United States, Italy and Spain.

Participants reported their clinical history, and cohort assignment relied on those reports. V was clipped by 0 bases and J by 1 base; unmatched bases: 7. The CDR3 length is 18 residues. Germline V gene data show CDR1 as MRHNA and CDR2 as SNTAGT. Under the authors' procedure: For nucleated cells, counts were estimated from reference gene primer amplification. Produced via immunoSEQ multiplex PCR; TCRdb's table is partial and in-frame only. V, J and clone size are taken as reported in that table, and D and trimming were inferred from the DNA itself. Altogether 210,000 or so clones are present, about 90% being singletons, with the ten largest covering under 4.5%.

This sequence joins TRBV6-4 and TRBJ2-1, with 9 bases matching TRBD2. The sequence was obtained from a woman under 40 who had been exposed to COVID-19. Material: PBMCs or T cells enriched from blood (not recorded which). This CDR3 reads CASSDSRGTSSSYNEQFF. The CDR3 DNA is TGTGCCAGCAGTGACTCGAGAGGGACTAGCAGTTCCTACAATGAGCAGTTCTTC.